This T cell receptor beta chain came from a study of control samples from healthy donors and cancer patients. Using immunoSEQ multiplex PCR, the repertoire was profiled, and TCRdb retains in-frame clones only, with some absent. The data show about 160,000 clones, around 95% seen once. Germline lookup yields CDR1 MNHEY and CDR2 SMNVEV (reference sequence). The CDR3 extends over 13 amino acids. Trimming shortened V by 7 bases and J by 3 bases, and 12 bases separated the two germline ends. This rearrangement joins TRBV27 to TRBJ1-2, with D perhaps matching TRBD1 (6 bases). This receptor was identified in a woman in her thirties or forties in good health. Sequenced sample: blood. In DNA, the CDR3 is TGTGCCAGCATGGGGGCTCAGTACTATGGCTACACCTTC. Its translation is CASMGAQYYGYTF.